One sample yielded the 18 T cell receptor beta chains listed below, sequenced in a study of cytomegalovirus exposure and HLA in healthy donors. Primers included in the PCR were 60 Vbeta and 13 Jbeta primers. Measured with immunoSEQ multiplex PCR; TCRdb has only the in-frame clones, and not every one. Seen here are 150,000 to 200,000 clones, 80% observed once, and the top ten hold approximately 1%. Input material: PBMCs. The source of these receptors is a woman between 35 and 50 years old in good health and CMV-seronegative.

The chain uses TRBV28 and TRBJ1-3; TRBD1 might be the D (6 bases). The CDR3 is made up of 16 amino acids. The germline CDR1 and CDR2 sequences are MDHEN and SYDVKM. V lost 6 bases to trimming and J lost 1 base, with 16 bases between them. The CDR3 DNA sequence: TGTGCCAGCAGCCCCCCAGGGGCGCGTTCTGGAAACACCATATATTTT. As protein: CASSPPGARSGNTIYF.

The rearrangement uses TRBV6-8 and TRBJ2-3; no clear D gene. V dropped 7 bases and J dropped 2 bases, with 19 bases sitting between them. This CDR3 is 16 amino acids long. Germline V CDR1 and CDR2: MNHGY, SAAAGT. CDR3 residues: CASTTTAYSLTDTQYF. The CDR3 bases are TGTGCCAGCACGACAACGGCGTATAGTCTCACAGATACGCAGTATTTT.

The chain links TRBV5-4 to TRBJ2-2; D may be TRBD1 (6 bases). With 4 bases removed from V and 5 bases from J, the gap between germline ends came to 15 bases. CDR3 length equals 15 residues. Per the germline V gene, CDR1 is SGHNT and CDR2 is YYREEE (reference sequence). The chain's CDR3 is CASSTDRTLTGELFF. For the CDR3, the DNA is TGTGCCAGCAGCACGGACAGAACTTTAACCGGGGAGCTGTTTTTT.

The V and J genes are TRBV19 and TRBJ2-7; 10 bases map to TRBD1. The CDR3 covers 15 residues. J gave up 3 bases and V 3 bases, and 5 bases lay outside the gene matches. Germline CDR1 and CDR2: LNHDA and SQIVND (reference sequence). The CDR3 DNA reads TGTGCCAGTAGTATTGAGACAGGGGGCAGCTACGAGCAGTACTTC. Translation: CASSIETGGSYEQYF.

The chain couples TRBV2 to TRBJ1-5; D unclear. Trimming left V 8 bases short and J 2 bases short, with 13 bases between. CDR1 is SNHLY and CDR2 is FYNNEI in the germline V gene. This CDR3 has 14 amino acids. The CDR3 region has the DNA TGTGCCAGCGGTGGCCCACTGGGCAATCAGCCCCAGCATTTT. It encodes CASGGPLGNQPQHF.

The CDR3 DNA is TGTGCCAGTAGTATAGGAGCCAGGGACAGAAGCTCTGGGGCCAACGTCCTGACTTTC. This sequence encodes CASSIGARDRSSGANVLTF. The rearrangement joins TRBV19 to TRBJ2-6; 7 nucleotides agree with TRBD1. The CDR3 length is 19 residues. The V and J ends lost 1 base and 0 bases, in that order; junction bases with no gene match: 9. Germline lookup yields CDR1 LNHDA and CDR2 SQIVND (reference sequence).

This clone was recorded a few times. The chain links TRBV10-3 to TRBJ1-1, with no clear D. Germline V gene sequence: CDR1 ENHRY, CDR2 SYGVKD. This CDR3 spans 16 amino acids. Trimming removed 6 bases at V and 1 base at J, with 18 bases between. Written as DNA, the CDR3 is TGTGCCATCAGCGCGGGAGTGTCGGGTGGGAACACTGAAGCTTTCTTT. This codes for CAISAGVSGGNTEAFF.

V is TRBV7-2 and J is TRBJ1-2; 7 positions match TRBD1. From germline, CDR1 is SGHTA and CDR2 FQGNSA. The CDR3 is 14 amino acids. J gave up 6 bases and V 1 base, and 5 bases lay outside the gene matches. CDR3 residues: CASSLGGQLHGYTF. For the CDR3, the DNA is TGTGCCAGCAGCTTAGGGGGACAGCTTCATGGCTACACCTTC. Variable domain in full (rest from reference TRBV7-2 and TRBJ1-2): GAGVSQSPSNKVTEKGKDVELRCDPISGHTALYWYRQSLGQGLEFLIYFQGNSAPDKSGLPSDRFSAERTGGSVSTLTIQRTQQEDSAVYLCASSLGGQLHGYTFGSGTRLTVV.

The CDR3 reads CASSRQVSQPQHF. DNA of the CDR3: TGTGCCAGCAGCAGACAGGTCAGTCAGCCCCAGCATTTT. The gene calls are TRBV6-5 and TRBJ1-5, with D possibly TRBD1 on 6 matching bases. Trimming pared 6 bases from V and 6 bases from J, leaving 12 bases between. The length of the CDR3 is 13 residues. Germline V gene lookup returns CDR1 MNHEY and CDR2 SVGAGI.

In this sample, this clone turned up once. The chain is built from TRBV11-2 and TRBJ1-1, with a tentative D call TRBD1 (5 bases). Between the trimmed V and J ends, which lost 5 bases and 2 bases, there was a span of 12 bases. The CDR3 spans 14 residues. Germline CDR1 SGHAT, CDR2 FQNNGV. CDR3 nucleotide sequence: TGTGCCAGCAGCCGAGCCGGGGGAAACACTGAAGCTTTCTTT. This gives the protein CASSRAGGNTEAFF.

This chain uses TRBV6-6 with TRBJ1-3, with D possibly TRBD1 on 5 matching bases. CDR1 and CDR2 (germline): MNHNY, SVGAGI (reference sequence). The CDR3 has 14 residues. Trimming took 9 bases from V and 0 from J, leaving 12 bases between them. The CDR3 sequence: CASRDSNSGNTIYF. The DNA of the CDR3 is TGTGCCAGTCGGGACTCAAACTCTGGAAACACCATATATTTT.

This chain links TRBV7-9 with TRBJ2-3; D call uncertain. Germline CDR1 SEHNR, CDR2 FQNEAQ (reference sequence). V was trimmed by 7 bases and J by 1 base, leaving 15 bases between them. The CDR3 covers 15 residues. The CDR3, as DNA: TGTGCCAGCACTTCCCTAGGAGACCGCACAGATACGCAGTATTTT. Protein sequence: CASTSLGDRTDTQYF.

This clone has more than one count but fewer than ten. The chain is built from TRBV2 and TRBJ1-2, with TRBD1 matching over 8 bases. From germline, CDR1 is SNHLY and CDR2 FYNNEI. Trimming cost V 5 bases and J 4 bases; bases outside gene matches: 6. This CDR3 is built from 14 residues. CDR3 residues: CASSLGGQVYGYTF. DNA of the CDR3: TGTGCCAGCAGTCTAGGGGGACAGGTCTATGGCTACACCTTC.

V usage is TRBV5-1 and J usage is TRBJ1-1; D may be TRBD1 (5 bases). The V and J ends lost 0 bases and 2 bases respectively, with 17 bases between them. Looked up from germline, CDR1 is SGHRS and CDR2 is YFSETQ. This CDR3 is 17 amino acids long. The CDR3 here is CASSLESATDSNTEAFF. For the CDR3, the DNA is TGCGCCAGCAGCTTGGAATCGGCTACTGACAGCAACACTGAAGCTTTCTTT.

This sequence joins TRBV13 and TRBJ2-2; D possibly corresponds to TRBD1 (6 bases). There are 15 residues in the CDR3. Germline V gene lookup returns CDR1 PRHDT and CDR2 FYEKMQ (reference sequence). The V end was cut by 3 bases, the J end by 6 bases, with 14 bases between. The CDR3 DNA follows: TGTGCCAGCAGCTTTAACAGGGTGCGTGCCGGGGAGCTGTTTTTT. The encoded protein is CASSFNRVRAGELFF.

This clone was counted a single time. The gene calls are TRBV6-1 and TRBJ2-1; 7 bases line up with TRBD2. The J segment lost 0 bases and the V segment lost 4 bases, leaving 3 bases of the junction unmatched. Germline values: CDR1 MNHNS, CDR2 SASEGT. There are 15 residues in the CDR3. The CDR3 protein is CASSVGRSSYNEQFF. The CDR3 region has the DNA TGTGCCAGCAGTGTCGGGAGGAGCTCCTACAATGAGCAGTTCTTC.

This chain connects TRBV7-3 to TRBJ2-7; D might be TRBD1 (5 bases). The CDR3 spans 13 residues. In germline, CDR1 is SGHTA, CDR2 FQGTGA. Trimming took 1 base from V and 6 from J, leaving 10 bases between them. DNA for the CDR3: TGTGCCAGCAGCTTAATAGGGGCCGGCGAGCAGTACGTC. This sequence encodes CASSLIGAGEQYV.

The CDR3 reads CASSYQGSNQPQHF. In nucleotides, the CDR3 is TGTGCCAGCAGTTACCAGGGGTCCAATCAGCCCCAGCATTTT. The chain uses TRBV6-6 and TRBJ1-5; tentative D call: TRBD1 (6 bases). The CDR3 covers 14 residues. Germline CDR1 reads MNHNY; CDR2 reads SVGAGI (reference sequence). Trimming took off 2 bases at V and 3 bases at J, with 8 bases between the two ends.